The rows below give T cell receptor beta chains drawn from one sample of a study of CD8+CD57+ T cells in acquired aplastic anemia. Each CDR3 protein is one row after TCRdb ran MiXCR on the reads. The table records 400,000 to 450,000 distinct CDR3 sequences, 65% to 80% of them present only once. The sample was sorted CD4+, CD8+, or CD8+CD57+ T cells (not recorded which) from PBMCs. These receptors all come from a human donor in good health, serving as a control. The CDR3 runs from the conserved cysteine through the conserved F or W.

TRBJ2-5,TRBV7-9,CATSSGSGETEQF
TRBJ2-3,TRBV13,CASSPGRLTDTQYF
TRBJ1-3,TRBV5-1,CASSLRTGKGNTIYF
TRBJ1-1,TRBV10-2,CASMSGGGNTEAFF
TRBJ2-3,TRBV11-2,CASSFGDRDTDTQYF
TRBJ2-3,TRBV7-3,CASSLTATTDTQFF
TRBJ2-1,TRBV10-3,CAISESGLAGEDTQFF
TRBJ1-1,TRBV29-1,CSVVGRAEAFF
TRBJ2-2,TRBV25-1,CASIARRGCIKTGELFF
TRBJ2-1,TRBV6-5,CASRTGDRFYF
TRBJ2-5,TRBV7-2,CASSLVSLGRETQYF
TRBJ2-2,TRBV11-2,CASSLASGSNTGELFF
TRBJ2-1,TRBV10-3,CAVGEPCNEQFF
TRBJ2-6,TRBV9,CASSGLRGSGANVLTF
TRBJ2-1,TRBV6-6,CASIAGQGLYNEQFF
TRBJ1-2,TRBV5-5,CASSLVGPTNYGYTF
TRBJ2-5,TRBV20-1,CSARWGGVGETQYF
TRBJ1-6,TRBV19,CASSQSGQGTYEQYFVHF
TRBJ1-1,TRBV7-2,CASSFEGRSEEYF
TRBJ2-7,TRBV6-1,CASSARVREQYF
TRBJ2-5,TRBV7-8,CASSKGGSFDQETQYF
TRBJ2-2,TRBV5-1,CASSLAGSYDTGELFF
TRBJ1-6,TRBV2,CASSVVRERLFHF
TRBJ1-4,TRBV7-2,CASSLQGSAINERLFF
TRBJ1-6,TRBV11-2,CASSRRRGAPLHF
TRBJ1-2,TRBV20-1,CSARDAGQAYNYGYTF
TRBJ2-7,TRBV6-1,CASGTRDNYEQYF
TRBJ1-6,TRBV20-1,CSARGTGRTNSPLHF
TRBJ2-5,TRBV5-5,CASSHLVAGTQETQYF
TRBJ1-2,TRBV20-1,CSASRTTYNYGYTF
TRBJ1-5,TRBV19,CASRATGGENQPQHF
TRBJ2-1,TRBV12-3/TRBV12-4,CASSVRGKEQFF
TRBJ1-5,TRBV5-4,CANSIDSDPDQPQHF
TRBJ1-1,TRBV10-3,CAISDRVRSEAFF
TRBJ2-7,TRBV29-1,CSVVSGGTYEQYF
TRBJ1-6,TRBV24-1,CATSGIGFDSPLYF
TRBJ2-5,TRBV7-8,CASTRDTGGNEAFF
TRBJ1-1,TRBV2,CASSEASGRTEAFF
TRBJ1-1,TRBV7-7,CASSASGQGFSPSF
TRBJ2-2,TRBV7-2,CASIAGGPGELFF
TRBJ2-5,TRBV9,CASSVGARGGAPQYF
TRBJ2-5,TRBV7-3,CASSRSSKDTQYF